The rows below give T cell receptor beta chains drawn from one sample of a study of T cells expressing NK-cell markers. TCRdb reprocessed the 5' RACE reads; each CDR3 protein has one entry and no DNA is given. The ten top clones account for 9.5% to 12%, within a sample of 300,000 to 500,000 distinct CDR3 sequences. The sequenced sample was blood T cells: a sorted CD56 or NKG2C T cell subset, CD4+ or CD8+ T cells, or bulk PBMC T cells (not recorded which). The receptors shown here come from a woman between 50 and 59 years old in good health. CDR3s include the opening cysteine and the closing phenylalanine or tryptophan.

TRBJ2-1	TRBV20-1	CSARVGLFVYEQFF
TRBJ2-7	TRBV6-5	CASSYSQGYEQYF
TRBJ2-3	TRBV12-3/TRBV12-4	CASSLSGDRDTQYF
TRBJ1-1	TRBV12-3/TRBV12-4	CASKEGQTTEAFF
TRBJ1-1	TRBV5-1	CASSLGGTELEAFF
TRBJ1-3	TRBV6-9	CASSYSWGRQRNTIYF
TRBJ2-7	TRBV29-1	CSVVQEPYEQYF
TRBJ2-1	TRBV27	CASSLASGVGNEQFF
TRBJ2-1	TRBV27	CASAASGVEQFF
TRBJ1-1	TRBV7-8	CASSNIPRGEAFF
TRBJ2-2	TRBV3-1	CASSHPGASGRAETGELFF
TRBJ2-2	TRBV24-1	CATSDLDVLGELFF
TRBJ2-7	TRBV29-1	CSVVSPLEQYF
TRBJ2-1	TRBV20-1	CSAREGYNEQFF
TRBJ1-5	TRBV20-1	CSATRGGTGVQPQHF
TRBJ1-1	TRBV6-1	CASSGGGYNTEAFF